The 8 T cell receptor beta chains below were found in one sample sequenced in a study of response to subunit inactivated influenza vaccine. Using its own MiXCR run on the RT-PCR reads, TCRdb lists one record per CDR3 protein. The repertoire includes a few hundred thousand distinct CDR3 sequences, 9.5% to 15% of them detected once, and roughly 7.7% sits in the top ten. Sequenced material: non-naive T cells sorted from PBMCs, taken 14 days before vaccination. All receptors derive from a man aged 50-60 years who received an inactivated influenza vaccine.

In its sample, this clonotype was seen a few times. This chain uses TRBV3-1 with TRBJ1-2; TRBD1 might be the D (5 bases). The CDR3 loop spans 15 amino acids. V was shortened by 5 bases and J by 4 bases, with 17 bases between the two germline ends. From germline, CDR1 is LGHDT and CDR2 YNNKEL (reference sequence). The chain's CDR3 is CASSSNPTVPYGYTF. DNA for the CDR3: TGTGCCAGCAGCTCCAACCCGACAGTCCCCTATGGCTACACCTTC.

The chain is built from TRBV30 and TRBJ1-2, with D hard to call. Germline assignment: CDR1 GTSNPN and CDR2 SVGIG (reference sequence). This CDR3 spans 12 amino acids. The V end lost 4 bases, the J end lost 4 bases, and 10 bases lay between the germline ends. The CDR3 sequence: CAWTLRSYGYTF. CDR3 coding DNA: TGTGCCTGGACCCTGCGGTCCTATGGCTACACCTTC.

This clonotype was seen only a few times. The chain is built from TRBV25-1 and TRBJ2-7; 9 bases fit TRBD2. The J segment lost 0 bases and the V segment lost 7 bases, leaving 16 bases of the junction unmatched. There are 18 residues in the CDR3. Germline V gene data show CDR1 as MGHDK and CDR2 as SYGVNS. The CDR3 here is CASTGTSRTWARSYEQYF. CDR3 nucleotides: TGTGCCAGCACGGGGACTAGCAGGACCTGGGCCCGCTCCTACGAGCAGTACTTC.

This clonotype has a count of ten or more. The CDR3 region is CASKLAGVTGELFF. Here the CDR3 DNA reads TGTGCCAGCAAACTAGCGGGAGTCACCGGGGAGCTGTTTTTT. The chain couples TRBV6-1 to TRBJ2-2, with TRBD2 identical over 11 bases. Germline V gene lookup returns CDR1 MNHNS and CDR2 SASEGT. With V trimmed by 7 bases and J by 4 bases, 2 bases remained unmatched. The CDR3 is made up of 14 amino acids.

The sample holds a few counts of this clonotype. The CDR3 here is CASRIGGELFF. The DNA for the CDR3 is TGTGCCAGCAGGATAGGTGGGGAGCTGTTTTTT. The J gene is TRBJ2-2, the V gene TRBV7-2; the D is unclear. Trimming took 6 bases from V and 8 from J, leaving 7 bases between them. Germline-derived CDR1 and CDR2 are SGHTA and FQGNSA. The CDR3 loop spans 11 amino acids. Together with reference TRBV7-2 and TRBJ2-2, the CDR3 gives the full variable domain: GAGVSQSPSNKVTEKGKDVELRCDPISGHTALYWYRQSLGQGLEFLIYFQGNSAPDKSGLPSDRFSAERTGGSVSTLTIQRTQQEDSAVYLCASRIGGELFFGEGSRLTVL.

This clonotype was detected many times. The rearrangement joins TRBV6-5 to TRBJ1-6; no reliable D call. CDR1 MNHEY and CDR2 SVGAGI come from the germline V gene. Trimming took off 2 bases at V and 9 bases at J, with 11 bases between the two ends. The CDR3 consists of 14 residues. CDR3 region: CASSYTQSSSPLHF. In DNA form, the CDR3 reads TGTGCCAGCAGTTACACACAGTCGTCTTCACCCCTCCACTTT.

The table lists this clonotype with a few counts. The V gene is TRBV9, the J gene TRBJ2-7; perhaps TRBD2 as D (6 bases). The length of the CDR3 is 17 residues. Between the trimmed V and J ends, which lost 0 bases and 0 bases, there was a span of 16 bases. Germline V gene lookup returns CDR1 SGDLS and CDR2 YYNGEE. The CDR3 loop is CASSVEGSGPSSYEQYF. DNA of the CDR3: TGTGCCAGCAGCGTAGAGGGTAGCGGCCCGAGCTCCTACGAGCAGTACTTC.

There are many counts of this clonotype. As DNA, the CDR3 is TGCGCCAGCAGCTTAACCGGGAGACCCCCCTACGAGCAGTACTTC. Its protein product is CASSLTGRPPYEQYF. J is TRBJ2-7 and V is TRBV5-1; perhaps TRBD2 as D (6 bases). Germline CDR1 SGHRS, CDR2 YFSETQ. The CDR3 has 15 residues. V gave up 2 bases and J gave up 2 bases, with 14 bases separating them. Full variable domain (missing parts from reference TRBV5-1 and TRBJ2-7): KAGVTQTPRYLIKTRGQQVTLSCSPISGHRSVSWYQQTPGQGLQFLFEYFSETQRNKGNFPGRFSGRQFSNSRSEMNVSTLELGDSALYLCASSLTGRPPYEQYFGPGTRLTVT.